The clone carrying this T cell receptor (beta chain) has a handful of counts. The sample comes from a study of blood T cells in healthy people across ages. Primed by a sample-barcoded 5' primer and a J-beta primer mix, a second PCR proceeded for 7 to 11 cycles. TCRdb fed the 5' RACE reads into MiXCR, producing one record per CDR3 protein. The repertoire consists of about 1.7 million distinct CDR3 sequences, with roughly 27% occurring once and the leading ten covering 7.7%. The TCR was taken from a woman in her twenties or thirties in good health. Material: blood.

The CDR3 here is CASRRTAYNEQFF. The CDR3 nucleotides are TGTGCCAGCAGGCGGACAGCCTACAATGAGCAGTTCTTC. This sequence joins TRBV6-5 and TRBJ2-1, with D possibly TRBD1 on 6 matching bases. Trimming stripped 6 bases from V and 2 bases from J, with 8 bases between. CDR3 size: 13 residues. Germline-derived CDR1 and CDR2 are MNHEY and SVGAGI.